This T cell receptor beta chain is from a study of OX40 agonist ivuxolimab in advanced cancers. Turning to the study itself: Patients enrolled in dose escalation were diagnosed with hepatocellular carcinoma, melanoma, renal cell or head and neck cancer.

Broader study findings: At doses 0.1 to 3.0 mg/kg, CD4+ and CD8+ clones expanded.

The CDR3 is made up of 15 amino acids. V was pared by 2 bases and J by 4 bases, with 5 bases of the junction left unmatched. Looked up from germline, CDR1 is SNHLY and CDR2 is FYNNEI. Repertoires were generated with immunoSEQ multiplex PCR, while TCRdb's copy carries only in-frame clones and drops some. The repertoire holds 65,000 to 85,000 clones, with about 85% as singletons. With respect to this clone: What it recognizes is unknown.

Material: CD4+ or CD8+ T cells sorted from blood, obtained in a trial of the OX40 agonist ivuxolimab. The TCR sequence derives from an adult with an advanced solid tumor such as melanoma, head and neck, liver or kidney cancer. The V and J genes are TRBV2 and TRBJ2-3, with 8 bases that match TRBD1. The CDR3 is CASSEQGAGADTQYF. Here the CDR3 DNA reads TGTGCCAGCAGTGAACAGGGGGCAGGGGCAGATACGCAGTATTTT.